Below, 23 T cell receptor beta chains from the same sample are listed, as sequenced in a study of Ad26.COV2.S vaccination and SARS-CoV-2 variants. Produced via immunoSEQ multiplex PCR; TCRdb's table is partial and in-frame only. The sample records fewer than 400,000 clones, around nine tenths being singletons. The treatment here: about 20 received Ad26.COV2.S at low or high dose, single or two shots; 5 received placebo; per-sample allocation not given. Sampling took place 63 days after the first vaccine or placebo injection. The starting material was peripheral blood, obtained in a trial of Ad26.COV2.S vaccine versus placebo. The receptors were gathered from a person between 18 and 65 years old who received the Ad26.COV2.S COVID-19 vaccine or a placebo.

The rearrangement uses TRBV5-1 and TRBJ1-2; 10 positions agree with TRBD1. The V gene end was trimmed by 4 bases and the J gene end by 5 bases; junction bases not matched to a gene: 11. Germline CDR1 and CDR2: SGHRS and YFSETQ. The CDR3 covers 16 residues. The CDR3 spells CASSTLTGGVDYGYTF. CDR3 DNA sequence: TGCGCCAGCAGCACGTTGACAGGGGGCGTCGATTATGGCTACACCTTC.

The rearrangement uses TRBV6-5 and TRBJ2-3; D gene ambiguous. The CDR3 is made up of 12 amino acids. Trimming removed 5 bases at V and 8 bases at J, with 11 bases between. Germline CDR1 and CDR2: MNHEY and SVGAGI. The CDR3: CASSNLPGTQYF. CDR3 DNA: TGTGCCAGCAGTAATCTACCCGGTACGCAGTATTTT.

The rearrangement links TRBV5-4 to TRBJ2-7; the match to TRBD1 covers 8 bases. The CDR3 runs 13 residues. CDR1 and CDR2 from the germline V gene are SGHNT and YYREEE (reference sequence). J lost 10 bases, V lost 5 bases, and 11 bases had no gene match. The chain's CDR3 is CASSAVGQEEQYF. The DNA of the CDR3 is TGTGCCAGCAGTGCGGTGGGACAGGAAGAACAGTACTTC.

This clone was detected only once. The gene calls are TRBV4-1 and TRBJ2-1, with a possible D match to TRBD2 (5 bases). Trimming took off 0 bases at V and 2 bases at J, with 11 bases between the two ends. Germline V gives CDR1 MGHRA, CDR2 YSYEKL. The CDR3 extends over 16 amino acids. CDR3 region: CASSQDPAGTYNEQFF. CDR3 DNA: TGCGCCAGCAGCCAAGATCCTGCGGGTACCTACAATGAGCAGTTCTTC.

A word on this clone: One end of the junction is discordant with germline, which a read error may explain. The CDR3 nucleotides are TGTGCCAGCATCTCGGCGATGGAGACGTACTTC. This sequence encodes CASISAMETYF. This chain uses TRBV27 with TRBJ1-2; D gene unclear. This CDR3 is built from 11 residues. CDR1 is MNHEY, CDR2 SMNVEV, per germline (reference sequence).

The chain employs TRBV25-1 and TRBJ2-2; 8 bases match TRBD1. In germline, CDR1 is MGHDK, CDR2 SYGVNS. V lost 5 bases to trimming and J lost 5 bases; unmatched junction nucleotides: 4. The CDR3 is 14 amino acids. The CDR3 DNA is TGTGCCAGCAGTAAACAGGGGGAAACCGGGGAGCTGTTTTTT. It encodes CASSKQGETGELFF.

The J gene is TRBJ1-1, the V gene TRBV6-1; D gene uncertain. This CDR3 contains 11 residues. The germline CDR1 and CDR2 sequences are MNHNS and SASEGT. V was shortened by 3 bases and J by 11 bases, with 10 bases between the two germline ends. CDR3 loop: CASSDGKDAFF. For the CDR3, the DNA is TGTGCCAGCAGTGACGGGAAGGATGCTTTCTTT.

The chain joins TRBV7-2 to TRBJ1-1, with D uncertain. Trimming took off 10 bases at V and 0 bases at J, with 18 bases between the two ends. This CDR3 region has 15 residues. Per germline, CDR1 SGHTA and CDR2 FQGNSA. CDR3: CATTRSGSVNTEAFF. In nucleotides, the CDR3 is TGTGCCACCACTAGGTCGGGGTCCGTGAACACTGAAGCTTTCTTT.

The chain carries TRBV11-1 and TRBJ2-7; the D is unclear. This CDR3 region has 12 residues. Germline V lookup: CDR1 SGHAT, CDR2 FQDESV (reference sequence). The V end lost 5 bases, the J end lost 0 bases, and 5 bases lay between the germline ends. The CDR3 sequence is CASSPASYEQYF. CDR3 DNA: TGTGCCAGCAGCCCCGCCTCCTACGAGCAGTACTTC.

This clone was observed once. The V gene is TRBV6-6, the J gene TRBJ2-5; 10 positions match TRBD2. CDR3 length: 16 residues. Trimming took 0 bases from V and 5 from J; bases not matched to a gene: 6. Germline V lookup: CDR1 MNHNY, CDR2 SVGAGI (reference sequence). CDR3 sequence: CASSYSRLAGDETQYF. The CDR3, as DNA: TGTGCCAGCAGTTACTCGAGGCTAGCGGGGGATGAGACCCAGTACTTC.

The gene calls are TRBV6-1 and TRBJ2-5, with 9 bases fitting TRBD1. Trimming removed 1 base from V and 3 bases from J; junction bases left unmatched: 3. Germline V gene data show CDR1 as MNHNS and CDR2 as SASEGT. This CDR3 has 15 amino acids. In DNA, the CDR3 is TGTGCCAGCAGTGAAGGGGGACAGGGCAAAGAGACCCAGTACTTC. Its protein is CASSEGGQGKETQYF.

The gene calls are TRBV9 and TRBJ1-1; perhaps TRBD1 as D (6 bases). With 5 bases removed from V and 5 bases from J, the gap between germline ends came to 13 bases. This CDR3 contains 13 residues. Germline V CDR1 and CDR2: SGDLS, YYNGEE. The CDR3 here is CASRPYRETEAFF. Here the CDR3 DNA reads TGTGCCAGCAGACCTTACAGGGAAACTGAAGCTTTCTTT.

This chain connects TRBV10-3 to TRBJ2-7, with D possibly TRBD1 on 6 matching bases. The CDR3 is made up of 14 amino acids. Germline V gene lookup returns CDR1 ENHRY and CDR2 SYGVKD. Trimming took 4 bases from V and 2 from J, leaving 12 bases between them. CDR3 coding DNA: TGTGCCATCAGTGGCCGGGACACGACCTACGAGCAGTACTTC. This gives the protein CAISGRDTTYEQYF.

The chain recombines TRBV7-8 with TRBJ2-3; D unresolved. This CDR3 comprises 15 residues. Deletions cut 0 bases from V and 0 bases from J, with 7 bases between. Germline V gives CDR1 SGHVS, CDR2 FQNEAQ. The CDR3 here is CASSLAGRSTDTQYF. The CDR3 coding sequence is TGTGCCAGCAGCTTAGCGGGCAGGAGCACAGATACGCAGTATTTT.

The V call is TRBV18, the J call TRBJ2-1; TRBD2 matches 11 bases. V lost 5 bases and J lost 7; bases outside the gene matches: 10. This CDR3 is 16 amino acids long. Germline CDR1 is KGHSH and CDR2 is LQKENI. This chain's CDR3 is CASSSLAGGRRNEQFF. CDR3 sequence (DNA): TGTGCCAGCTCATCCCTAGCGGGGGGTAGGCGGAATGAGCAGTTCTTC.

V usage is TRBV19 and J usage is TRBJ2-2; perhaps TRBD1 as D (5 bases). Germline-derived CDR1 and CDR2 are LNHDA and SQIVND (reference sequence). Trimming took 5 bases from V and 1 from J, leaving 17 bases between them. The CDR3 loop spans 17 amino acids. The CDR3 is CASSRHRYTGNTGELFF. Here the CDR3 DNA reads TGTGCCAGTAGTCGACACAGGTACACAGGGAACACCGGGGAGCTGTTTTTT.

The CDR3 nucleotides read TGTGCCAGCAGGCACATTAGGGGTCGTCAGGGGGCCGGAAACACCATATATTTT. Its protein product is CASRHIRGRQGAGNTIYF. The chain carries TRBV11-2 and TRBJ1-3; 8 nucleotides agree with TRBD1. Germline loops: CDR1 SGHAT, CDR2 FQNNGV. This CDR3 has 18 residues. The V segment lost 6 bases and the J segment 4 bases; nucleotides outside the gene matches: 17.

The count of this clone is one. V usage is TRBV6-5 and J usage is TRBJ1-6; weak D call: TRBD1 (5 bases). Germline lookup yields CDR1 MNHEY and CDR2 SVGAGI. CDR3 size: 13 residues. The V and J ends lost 2 bases and 9 bases respectively, with 8 bases between them. The chain's CDR3 is CASSYRDSSPLHF. The CDR3 nucleotides read TGTGCCAGCAGTTACAGGGACTCTTCACCCCTCCACTTT.

The chain has TRBV6-1 and TRBJ1-5; D possibly corresponds to TRBD1 (5 bases). V lost 3 bases to trimming and J lost 9 bases, with 15 bases between them. This CDR3 has 14 residues. Germline CDR1 reads MNHNS; CDR2 reads SASEGT. The CDR3 protein is CASSDARTPWPQHF. CDR3 sequence (DNA): TGTGCCAGCAGTGACGCCCGGACACCATGGCCCCAGCATTTT.

The V and J genes are TRBV10-3 and TRBJ1-1, with a possible D match to TRBD1 (5 bases). Trimming stripped 3 bases from V and 0 bases from J, with 8 bases between. Germline V gene data show CDR1 as ENHRY and CDR2 as SYGVKD. The CDR3 has 14 residues. The CDR3: CAISDGHLNTEAFF. The DNA for the CDR3 is TGTGCCATCAGTGACGGACATTTGAACACTGAAGCTTTCTTT.

As concerns this clone: The sample has other DNA sequences that encode this CDR3 too. The CDR3 loop reads CASSPTGAQETQYF. DNA of the CDR3: TGCGCCAGCAGCCCCACAGGGGCCCAAGAGACCCAGTACTTC. The chain links TRBV5-1 to TRBJ2-5; 7 nucleotides align to TRBD1. In germline, CDR1 is SGHRS, CDR2 YFSETQ. V was clipped by 4 bases and J by 1 base; unmatched bases: 4. This CDR3 region has 14 residues.

The chain links TRBV27 to TRBJ1-5; TRBD1 might be the D (5 bases). The CDR3 totals 12 residues. Per germline, CDR1 MNHEY and CDR2 SMNVEV (reference sequence). With 10 bases removed from V and 7 bases from J, the gap between germline ends came to 14 bases. The CDR3 protein is CATWGFGQPQHF. The CDR3 nucleotides read TGTGCCACTTGGGGGTTTGGCCAGCCCCAGCATTTT.

V is TRBV3-1 (or the pseudogene TRBV3-2) and J is TRBJ2-2; D is perhaps TRBD2 (6 bases). Per germline, CDR1 LGHDT and CDR2 YNNKEL (reference sequence). The V gene lost 4 bases and the J gene lost 3 bases, with 12 bases spanning the gap. This CDR3 has 15 residues. The CDR3: CASSPISGDTGELFF. Here the CDR3 DNA reads TGTGCCAGCAGCCCGATTAGCGGAGACACCGGGGAGCTGTTTTTT.